This T cell receptor beta chain was obtained from a study of shared clonotypes between healthy human individuals. This clone appeared a single time. Per the germline V gene, CDR1 is MNHNS and CDR2 is SASEGT. The CDR3 extends over 15 amino acids. V dropped 0 bases and J dropped 0 bases, with 9 bases sitting between them. Generated by immunoSEQ multiplex PCR, the TCRdb table keeps only in-frame clones and is missing some. The sample shows roughly 500,000 clones, around 74% of them seen only once. The chain links TRBV6-1 to TRBJ2-7; a possible D gene is TRBD2 (6 bases). Source material: PBMCs. This receptor was obtained from a woman aged 35 to 49 in good health. Some clones in this sample may be carry-over from other donors' samples. The CDR3 loop is CASSEAAGSSYEQYF. CDR3 nucleotides: TGTGCCAGCAGTGAAGCAGCGGGCTCCTCCTACGAGCAGTACTTC.